The 3 T cell receptor beta chains below were found in one sample sequenced in a study of beta chain features in type 1 diabetes listed by TCRdb under 2018. Points the paper makes about the study in general: In all four CD4+ subsets, TCRB CDR3 length was moderately but significantly shorter in type 1 diabetes patients.

Library generation was performed with the immunoSEQ multiplex PCR assay. The entire amount of isolated RNA was reverse transcribed using the High Capacity cDNA Reverse Transcription Kit, so the sequenced TCRB transcripts were expressed ones. In TCRdb, the immuneACCESS table is reduced to in-frame sequences with V and J assigned. These tables do not hold every clone; where another copy was compared, an unresolved V gene accounts for under half, and the others remain unexplained. This sample holds around 650,000 clones; 9.5% to 15% were observed only once. The top ten hold around 0.12% of the sample. Antigens of these TCRs are unknown. Sequencing input: naive CD4+ T cells from blood. Reading the label with the study, this specimen's cell subset or site is: true naive CD4+ T cells. All receptors come from a man aged 25 to 40 with type 1 diabetes.

This clone was detected a few times. V and J are TRBV30 and TRBJ1-5, with D uncertain. Trimming removed 0 bases from V and 6 bases from J, with 15 bases in between. The CDR3 runs 15 residues. Per germline, CDR1 GTSNPN and CDR2 SVGIG (reference sequence). The CDR3 coding sequence is TGTGCCTGGAGTGTAGGCGGCAGACTGGGTCAGCCCCAGCATTTT. Its protein product is CAWSVGGRLGQPQHF.

This clone was observed a handful of times. This chain links TRBV30 with TRBJ2-7; 12 nucleotides align to TRBD1. Per the germline V gene, CDR1 is GTSNPN and CDR2 is SVGIG (reference sequence). Trimming at V came to 8 bases and at J to 6 bases, leaving 2 bases not matched to a gene. This CDR3 region has 11 residues. CDR3 DNA sequence: TGTGCCGGGACAGGGGGCACCGAGCAGTACTTC. Translated: CAGTGGTEQYF.

CDR3 sequence reads: CASSGSGQPNQPQHF. DNA for the CDR3: TGTGCCAGCAGTGGAAGTGGGCAGCCTAATCAGCCCCAGCATTTT. The chain is built from TRBV28 and TRBJ1-5, with D unresolved. V lost 5 bases to trimming and J lost 4 bases, with 15 bases between them. The length of the CDR3 is 15 residues. Germline V gives CDR1 MDHEN, CDR2 SYDVKM.